This T cell receptor beta chain came from a study of PD-1 blockade in classical Hodgkin lymphoma. Study in general: Once every 2 weeks, patients received intravenous nivolumab at 3 mg/kg.

All the patients suffered relapse after autologous stem cell transplantation, and brentuximab vedotin exposure differed. Clones were sequenced by immunoSEQ multiplex PCR, and TCRdb holds only the in-frame ones, with some missing. The table shows some 150,000 clones, with 78% occurring only once. The CDR3 has 12 amino acids. From germline, CDR1 is SGHTA and CDR2 FQGTGA. V was trimmed by 3 bases and J by 7 bases, leaving 10 bases between them. Specimen: peripheral blood mononuclear cells (PBMCs), collected before the second cycle of nivolumab. The chain uses TRBV7-3 and TRBJ2-7; D gene uncertain. The receptor was derived from a human donor with classical Hodgkin lymphoma. The CDR3 nucleotides read TGTGCCAGCAGCTTTCCTCCCGCAGAGCAGTACTTC. Translating it yields CASSFPPAEQYF.